The entry that follows covers one T cell receptor (beta chain) sequence. As yet, its antigen is unknown. Repertoires were generated with immunoSEQ multiplex PCR, while TCRdb's copy carries only in-frame clones and drops some. This repertoire shows approximately 70,000 clones, roughly 87% found once; its top ten account for 5.5%. This sample stems from a study of OX40 agonist ivuxolimab in advanced cancers. Study observations and caveats: Still undetermined is the antigen specificity of the expanded peripheral T cells.

Trimming left V 8 bases short and J 3 bases short, with 11 bases between. The CDR3 loop spans 12 amino acids. Germline V gene lookup returns CDR1 MNHEY and CDR2 SMNVEV (reference sequence). The investigators sampled blood at baseline, at cycle 4 day 1, and at cycle 7 day 1. The sequence came from an adult with an advanced solid tumor such as melanoma, head and neck, liver or kidney cancer. The chain is built from TRBV27 and TRBJ2-7; D is undetermined. The sample was CD4+ or CD8+ T cells sorted from blood, taken in a trial of the OX40 agonist ivuxolimab. In nucleotides, the CDR3 is TGTGCCAGCTTCCGGAAAGACTACGAGCAGTACTTC. It specifies CASFRKDYEQYF.